Each of the 18 T cell receptor beta chains below was sequenced from the same sample in a study of cytomegalovirus exposure and HLA in healthy donors. A multiplex PCR was run with 60 Vbeta primers and 13 Jbeta primers. Data came from immunoSEQ multiplex PCR; TCRdb stores just in-frame clones and leaves some out. The repertoire holds about 210,000 clones, with approximately 85% as singletons. Sequencing was performed on PBMCs. The source of these receptors is a girl aged 2 to 10 in good health and CMV-seronegative.

The J gene is TRBJ1-2, the V gene TRBV18, with unresolved D. CDR1 KGHSH and CDR2 LQKENI come from the germline V gene. The CDR3 extends over 15 amino acids. The germline V and J ends were trimmed by 2 bases and 5 bases, with 15 bases remaining between them. For the CDR3, the DNA is TGTGCCAGCTCACCAGGAATCGGGGAGGAGTATGGCTACACCTTC. As protein: CASSPGIGEEYGYTF.

J is TRBJ2-1 and V is TRBV19, with 10 bases fitting TRBD2. The trim removed 5 bases at V and 3 bases at J, leaving 4 bases unmatched. The CDR3 length is 15 residues. From germline, CDR1 is LNHDA and CDR2 SQIVND (reference sequence). The DNA of the CDR3 is TGTGCCAGTAGTGATAGCGGGAGGAACTACAATGAGCAGTTCTTC. This codes for CASSDSGRNYNEQFF. The whole variable domain, filled in from reference TRBV19 and TRBJ2-1, reads DGGITQSPKYLFRKEGQNVTLSCEQNLNHDAMYWYRQDPGQGLRLIYYSQIVNDFQKGDIAEGYSVSREKKESFPLTVTSAQKNPTAFYLCASSDSGRNYNEQFFGPGTRLTVL.

This clone was picked up a small number of times. V and J are TRBV2 and TRBJ2-5; the match to TRBD2 covers 16 bases. The CDR3 contains 18 residues. CDR1 and CDR2 (germline): SNHLY, FYNNEI. The junction had 10 bases not matched to a gene; V was cut back by 5 bases and J by 4 bases. CDR3 DNA: TGTGCCAGCAGTCCGGGGACTAGCGGGAGGGCCTACGGAGAGACCCAGTACTTC. Amino acids: CASSPGTSGRAYGETQYF.

This clone was counted once. The chain combines TRBV18 with TRBJ2-7, with TRBD1 identical over 7 bases. The CDR3 consists of 14 residues. Germline V gene data show CDR1 as KGHSH and CDR2 as LQKENI. The V gene end was trimmed by 5 bases and the J gene end by 5 bases; junction bases not matched to a gene: 9. CDR3 protein: CASSLTQGFDEQYF. CDR3 DNA sequence: TGTGCCAGCTCATTAACACAGGGGTTCGACGAGCAGTACTTC.

CDR3 bases: TGCGCCAGCAGCCCCTCACTAGCGGGGGGGTACAATGAGCAGTTCTTC. The encoded protein is CASSPSLAGGYNEQFF. This chain connects TRBV4-1 to TRBJ2-1; 13 bases agree with TRBD2. V gave up 4 bases and J gave up 4 bases; unmatched junction bases: 4. Germline CDR1 MGHRA, CDR2 YSYEKL. CDR3 length: 16 residues.

The chain couples TRBV29-1 to TRBJ1-4; no definite D call. V was clipped by 1 base and J by 11 bases, with 11 bases between them. CDR3 length: 12 residues. The germline V gene encodes CDR1 SQVTM and CDR2 ANQGSEA. Here the CDR3 reads CSVEGWTGKLFF. As DNA, the CDR3 is TGCAGCGTTGAAGGCTGGACGGGGAAACTGTTTTTT. The complete variable domain, with remaining parts taken from reference TRBV29-1 and TRBJ1-4, reads SAVISQKPSRDICQRGTSLTIQCQVDSQVTMMFWYRQQPGQSLTLIATANQGSEATYESGFVIDKFPISRPNLTFSTLTVSNMSPEDSSIYLCSVEGWTGKLFFGSGTQLSVL.

This clone has only one observation. The gene calls are TRBV2 and TRBJ1-2; 7 nucleotides agree with TRBD1. The CDR3 extends over 13 amino acids. Per germline, CDR1 SNHLY and CDR2 FYNNEI. The junction had 7 bases not matched to a gene; V was cut back by 4 bases and J by 8 bases. CDR3 coding DNA: TGTGCCAGCAGTGTAGAGGGGGCGTCCGGCTACACCTTC. This encodes CASSVEGASGYTF.

This clone has a handful of counts. V and J are TRBV27 and TRBJ1-2, with 7 bases lining up with TRBD1. The CDR3 loop spans 13 amino acids. V gave up 2 bases and J gave up 3 bases; unmatched junction bases: 0. Germline CDR1 MNHEY, CDR2 SMNVEV (reference sequence). In DNA form, the CDR3 reads TGTGCCAGCAGTTTAGACAGGGACTATGGCTACACCTTC. Its translation: CASSLDRDYGYTF.

The genes are TRBV19 and TRBJ1-5; D uncertain. Per germline, CDR1 LNHDA and CDR2 SQIVND (reference sequence). V was cut by 5 bases and J by 2 bases, with 13 bases left in between. This CDR3 region has 15 residues. The DNA of the CDR3 is TGTGCCAGTAGTTCTCCCGCAGGTGGCAATCAGCCCCAGCATTTT. Translation gives CASSSPAGGNQPQHF.

The chain has TRBV4-1 and TRBJ2-1, with 9 bases identical to TRBD2. The germline gives CDR1 MGHRA, CDR2 YSYEKL. Germline trimming cut 0 bases from V and 2 bases from J; bases unmatched to any gene: 2. CDR3 length equals 16 residues. The CDR3 DNA reads as TGCGCCAGCAGCCAAGAAGCGGGAGGTACCTACAATGAGCAGTTCTTC. The encoded protein is CASSQEAGGTYNEQFF.

This clone appeared once. The rearrangement joins TRBV6-5 to TRBJ2-7, with D unresolved. The CDR3 extends over 12 amino acids. The V end lost 7 bases, the J end lost 2 bases, and 9 bases lay between the germline ends. CDR1 and CDR2 from the germline V gene are MNHEY and SVGAGI. The CDR3 DNA reads as TGTGCCAGCATGGGCAGTCCCTACGAGCAGTACTTC. Its translation: CASMGSPYEQYF.

This chain connects TRBV4-1 to TRBJ2-1; D possibly corresponds to TRBD2 (5 bases). The germline V gene encodes CDR1 MGHRA and CDR2 YSYEKL. The length of the CDR3 is 17 residues. V lost 2 bases and J lost 4, with 18 bases in between. CDR3 DNA: TGCGCCAGCAGCCAAAACTTCGGGGTATCTTCTTACAATGAGCAGTTCTTC. This codes for CASSQNFGVSSYNEQFF.

This chain links TRBV9 with TRBJ2-1, with TRBD2 matching 12 bases. V lost 4 bases to trimming and J lost 6 bases; unmatched junction nucleotides: 5. Germline CDR1 SGDLS, CDR2 YYNGEE. The CDR3 consists of 15 residues. CDR3 protein: CASSQLAGGLNEQFF. In DNA form, the CDR3 reads TGTGCCAGCAGCCAACTAGCGGGGGGCCTCAATGAGCAGTTCTTC.

The V call is TRBV4-2, the J call TRBJ2-3; unclear D gene. CDR3 size: 17 residues. From germline, CDR1 is LGHNA and CDR2 YNFKEQ. V was pared by 0 bases and J by 2 bases, with 15 bases between. The CDR3 here is CASSQDRVVSFTDTQYF. The CDR3 bases are TGTGCCAGCAGCCAAGATCGCGTAGTCTCGTTCACAGATACGCAGTATTTT.

The V call is TRBV5-6, the J call TRBJ1-1; TRBD1 is a possible D gene (5 bases). The CDR3 loop spans 12 amino acids. The germline CDR1 and CDR2 sequences are SGHDT and YYEEEE. Between the trimmed V and J ends, which lost 0 bases and 11 bases, there was a span of 11 bases. In DNA form, the CDR3 reads TGTGCCAGCAGCTTGGAGCGGGGGAGGGCTTTCTTT. Amino acid sequence: CASSLERGRAFF.

For this clone: Different DNA sequences within this sample yield the same CDR3. V is TRBV5-1 and J is TRBJ2-5; TRBD1 is a possible D gene (5 bases). The CDR3 length is 12 residues. Germline V CDR1 and CDR2: SGHRS, YFSETQ. Trimming removed 0 bases from V and 5 bases from J, with 5 bases in between. As DNA, the CDR3 is TGCGCCAGCAGCTTGGACAGGGAGACCCAGTACTTC. Residues: CASSLDRETQYF.

The chain has TRBV10-3 and TRBJ2-7; 9 bases are a match to TRBD1. Per germline, CDR1 ENHRY and CDR2 SYGVKD. V was pared by 4 bases and J by 4 bases, with 11 bases of the junction left unmatched. The CDR3 has 16 residues. CDR3 protein: CAISAPGTGSLYEQYF. DNA for the CDR3: TGTGCCATCAGTGCGCCCGGGACAGGGTCCCTATACGAGCAGTACTTC.

The V gene is TRBV5-1, the J gene TRBJ2-3; 9 nucleotides line up with TRBD2. Per the germline V gene, CDR1 is SGHRS and CDR2 is YFSETQ. The CDR3 contains 17 residues. The J segment lost 0 bases and the V segment lost 6 bases, leaving 11 bases of the junction unmatched. CDR3 nucleotide sequence: TGCGCCAGCATGTGGGCTAGCGGGATCCTGAGCACAGATACGCAGTATTTT. Translation gives CASMWASGILSTDTQYF.